These 29 T cell receptor beta chains originate from one sample sequenced in a study of neoadjuvant anti-PD-1 for oral cavity cancer. Data came from immunoSEQ multiplex PCR; TCRdb stores just in-frame clones and leaves some out. The sample lists 72,000 or so clones; approximately 87% were seen once. Time point meaning: after neoadjuvant nivolumab, at surgical resection. This sample comprised PBMCs, obtained after nivolumab (anti-PD-1) treatment. The receptor source for this set is a person aged 40 to 85 with oral cavity squamous cell carcinoma.

As concerns this clone: The identical CDR3 is also encoded by other nucleotide sequences in the sample. The chain couples TRBV28 to TRBJ1-5; D perhaps matches TRBD1 (6 bases). With 6 bases removed from V and 0 bases from J, the gap between germline ends came to 12 bases. The CDR3 consists of 15 residues. Germline V gene sequence: CDR1 MDHEN, CDR2 SYDVKM. The CDR3 loop reads CASRRGQYSNQPQHF. The CDR3 DNA is TGTGCCAGCAGACGAGGACAGTATAGCAATCAGCCCCAGCATTTT.

V and J are TRBV2 and TRBJ1-5; D may be TRBD1 (6 bases). Per the germline V gene, CDR1 is SNHLY and CDR2 is FYNNEI. The V gene lost 4 bases and the J gene lost 2 bases, with 12 bases spanning the gap. The CDR3 length is 15 residues. The DNA of the CDR3 is TGTGCCAGCAGTGCTCAACAGGGAGGCAATCAGCCCCAGCATTTT. Protein product: CASSAQQGGNQPQHF.

V is TRBV21-1 and J is TRBJ1-2; the table's D call TRBD1 went unverified against the DNA. TRBV21-1 is a known pseudogene. The CDR3 contains 14 residues. CDR3 bases: TGTGCCAGCTACCTCAGGGGCTCTAACTATGGCTACACCTTC. This gives the protein CASYLRGSNYGYTF.

This clone was seen a few times. The chain carries TRBV10-1 and TRBJ2-3; no definite D call. V lost 3 bases, J lost 6 bases, and 10 bases lay in between. The V gene's germline CDR1 is WNHNN and CDR2 SYGVQD (reference sequence). The CDR3 has 13 residues. The CDR3 reads CASSDPPNDTQYF. The CDR3 DNA is TGCGCCAGCAGTGACCCCCCAAACGATACGCAGTATTTT.

The V and J genes are TRBV27 and TRBJ2-7; D not resolved. There are 14 residues in the CDR3. Germline V gives CDR1 MNHEY, CDR2 SMNVEV (reference sequence). Trimming cost V 6 bases and J 0 bases, with 12 bases left between them. CDR3 region: CASSLKPSSYEQYF. The CDR3 DNA reads TGTGCCAGCAGCCTAAAACCTAGCTCCTACGAGCAGTACTTC.

V and J are TRBV5-6 and TRBJ1-3; D unclear. The ends were cut back, 2 bases at V and 3 bases at J, with 6 bases in the middle. The CDR3 spans 13 residues. CDR1 SGHDT and CDR2 YYEEEE come from the germline V gene. CDR3 nucleotides: TGTGCCAGCAGCTTCGGCGTTGGAAACACCATATATTTT. As protein: CASSFGVGNTIYF.

The chain has TRBV5-6 and TRBJ1-1; D remains ambiguous. Germline V lookup: CDR1 SGHDT, CDR2 YYEEEE. With 4 bases removed from V and 4 bases from J, the gap between germline ends came to 14 bases. This CDR3 is built from 14 residues. DNA for the CDR3: TGTGCCAGCAGCCCCGGACCGGGCAGCACTGAAGCTTTCTTT. Amino acids: CASSPGPGSTEAFF. The variable domain in full, completed from reference TRBV5-6 and TRBJ1-1, reads DAGVTQSPTHLIKTRGQQVTLRCSPKSGHDTVSWYQQALGQGPQFIFQYYEEEERQRGNFPDRFSGHQFPNYSSELNVNALLLGDSALYLCASSPGPGSTEAFFGQGTRLTVV.

The chain couples TRBV19 to TRBJ2-1; 12 bases align to TRBD2. The trim removed 3 bases at V and 8 bases at J, leaving 5 bases unmatched. In germline, CDR1 is LNHDA, CDR2 SQIVND (reference sequence). The CDR3 loop spans 15 amino acids. CDR3 nucleotide sequence: TGTGCCAGTAGTATGAGGGCTAGCGGGGGGGATGAGCAGTTCTTC. This encodes CASSMRASGGDEQFF. Variable domain in full (rest from reference TRBV19 and TRBJ2-1): DGGITQSPKYLFRKEGQNVTLSCEQNLNHDAMYWYRQDPGQGLRLIYYSQIVNDFQKGDIAEGYSVSREKKESFPLTVTSAQKNPTAFYLCASSMRASGGDEQFFGPGTRLTVL.

The chain couples TRBV30 to TRBJ2-5, with 7 bases matching TRBD2. The CDR3 is made up of 16 amino acids. V lost 3 bases, J lost 4 bases, and 14 bases stayed unmatched. Germline assignment: CDR1 GTSNPN and CDR2 SVGIG (reference sequence). Here the CDR3 reads CAWSPPGRGRGETQYF. The CDR3 DNA is TGTGCCTGGAGCCCCCCTGGGCGGGGGAGGGGAGAGACCCAGTACTTC.

A few counts support this clone. This chain joins TRBV7-8 and TRBJ2-1, with 7 nucleotides matching TRBD2. CDR3 size: 12 residues. Trimming removed 5 bases from V and 10 bases from J; junction bases left unmatched: 5. CDR1 SGHVS and CDR2 FQNEAQ come from the germline V gene. The CDR3 region is CASSGRGDEQFF. CDR3 DNA: TGTGCCAGCAGCGGTCGGGGGGACGAGCAGTTCTTC.

The V call is TRBV28, the J call TRBJ1-1; D remains unclear. V lost 10 bases and J 4 bases, leaving 13 bases between the germline ends. This CDR3 contains 12 residues. Germline V gene data show CDR1 as MDHEN and CDR2 as SYDVKM. In DNA form, the CDR3 reads TGTGCCACCAGGCCGAGGAGCACTGAAGCTTTCTTT. Protein product: CATRPRSTEAFF.

The chain carries TRBV7-3 and TRBJ2-2; TRBD1 is a possible D gene (5 bases). Trimming pared 4 bases from V and 6 bases from J, leaving 12 bases between. The CDR3 is 14 amino acids. The germline V gene encodes CDR1 SGHTA and CDR2 FQGTGA. CDR3 sequence: CASSSQTEPGELFF. CDR3 nucleotides: TGTGCCAGCAGCTCCCAGACAGAGCCCGGGGAGCTGTTTTTT. The variable domain in full, completed from reference TRBV7-3 and TRBJ2-2, reads GAGVSQTPSNKVTEKGKYVELRCDPISGHTALYWYRQSLGQGPEFLIYFQGTGAADDSGLPNDRFFAVRPEGSVSTLKIQRTERGDSAVYLCASSSQTEPGELFFGEGSRLTVL.

The V call is TRBV7-3, the J call TRBJ2-1; TRBD2 matches 8 bases. CDR1 and CDR2 from the germline V gene are SGHTA and FQGTGA. CDR3 length: 15 amino acids. V shed 5 bases, J shed 7 bases, and the junction held 10 bases outside the gene matches. The CDR3 DNA reads as TGTGCCAGCAGCCCATCGACTAGCGTATCGAATGAGCAGTTCTTC. It specifies CASSPSTSVSNEQFF.

V usage is TRBV15 and J usage is TRBJ1-5, with D perhaps matching TRBD1 (5 bases). Germline V CDR1 and CDR2: LNHNV, YYDKDF (reference sequence). The CDR3 extends over 14 amino acids. V shed 1 base and J shed 6 bases, with 10 bases lying between them. Here the CDR3 DNA reads TGTGCCACCAGCAGAGTGGGGACGGGTCAGCCCCAGCATTTT. Its protein product is CATSRVGTGQPQHF.

The chain is built from TRBV7-6 and TRBJ2-7, with D unclear. This CDR3 spans 12 amino acids. The V gene lost 10 bases and the J gene lost 5 bases, with 15 bases spanning the gap. The germline V gene has CDR1 SGHVS and CDR2 FNYEAQ. The CDR3 reads CAIRAEGNEQYF. DNA for the CDR3: TGTGCCATCCGGGCCGAAGGCAACGAGCAGTACTTC. The whole variable domain, remainder taken from reference TRBV7-6 and TRBJ2-7, is GAGVSQSPRYKVTKRGQDVALRCDPISGHVSLYWYRQALGQGPEFLTYFNYEAQQDKSGLPNDRFSAERPEGSISTLTIQRTEQRDSAMYRCAIRAEGNEQYFGPGTRLTVT.

J is TRBJ2-3 and V is TRBV5-1; TRBD2 matches at 9 bases. Per the germline V gene, CDR1 is SGHRS and CDR2 is YFSETQ. V lost 4 bases to trimming and J lost 2 bases; unmatched junction nucleotides: 11. The CDR3 has 17 residues. The CDR3 nucleotides read TGCGCCAGCAGCAGTTCTAGCGGGGTTTCTTACACAGATACGCAGTATTTT. It translates to CASSSSSGVSYTDTQYF.

This chain joins TRBV7-6 and TRBJ2-1; D gene uncertain. The CDR3 loop spans 14 amino acids. CDR1 and CDR2 from the germline V gene are SGHVS and FNYEAQ. V lost 2 bases to trimming and J lost 0 bases, with 5 bases between them. The CDR3 DNA sequence: TGTGCCAGCAGCTTACTCTTCTCCTACAATGAGCAGTTCTTC. Encoded protein: CASSLLFSYNEQFF.

The V and J genes are TRBV27 and TRBJ1-2; unclear D gene. Trimming cost V 0 bases and J 7 bases, with 12 bases left between them. Germline V gene sequence: CDR1 MNHEY, CDR2 SMNVEV (reference sequence). The CDR3 is 14 residues long. The CDR3 DNA reads TGTGCCAGCAGTTTATCGCAGAGTTTGGGTGGCTACACCTTC. Amino acid sequence: CASSLSQSLGGYTF.

This sequence joins TRBV6-1 and TRBJ2-1; TRBD2 matches at 7 bases. Germline assignment: CDR1 MNHNS and CDR2 SASEGT. The CDR3 runs to 15 residues. The V and J ends lost 3 bases and 7 bases, in that order; junction bases with no gene match: 9. CDR3 nucleotide sequence: TGTGCCAGCAGTGAGTTGGGAGGGCTGGGGAATGAGCAGTTCTTC. Its protein is CASSELGGLGNEQFF.

V usage is TRBV2 and J usage is TRBJ2-3; possible D gene TRBD1, 7 bases. V dropped 7 bases and J dropped 5 bases, with 16 bases sitting between them. CDR1 and CDR2 from the germline V gene are SNHLY and FYNNEI. This CDR3 region has 14 residues. Here the CDR3 reads CASIQRQGGDTQYF. In DNA, the CDR3 is TGTGCCAGCATCCAGCGGCAGGGGGGAGATACGCAGTATTTT.

This chain links TRBV5-1 with TRBJ2-2, with D maybe TRBD2 (5 bases). The CDR3 has 18 amino acids. V lost 3 bases and J lost 6, with 24 bases in between. The germline gives CDR1 SGHRS, CDR2 YFSETQ. Here the CDR3 reads CASSWRRWPPLGAGELFF. CDR3 nucleotides: TGCGCCAGCAGCTGGCGGAGGTGGCCTCCCCTTGGGGCCGGGGAGCTGTTTTTT.

Written as DNA, the CDR3 is TGTGCCAGCAGCCAGGATTCGGCAGCGGAGTTCTTC. Translation gives CASSQDSAAEFF. The chain combines TRBV5-4 with TRBJ2-1; D is possibly TRBD2 (5 bases). Germline CDR1 and CDR2: SGHNT and YYREEE (reference sequence). This CDR3 region has 12 residues. With 4 bases removed from V and 14 bases from J, the gap between germline ends came to 16 bases.

This chain connects TRBV30 to TRBJ1-5; weak D call: TRBD1 (5 bases). Germline V CDR1 and CDR2: GTSNPN, SVGIG (reference sequence). The CDR3 length is 14 residues. Trimming pared 0 bases from V and 6 bases from J, leaving 12 bases between. The CDR3, as DNA: TGTGCCTGGAGTGTAGGGCAGGGCTTTCAGCCCCAGCATTTT. This encodes CAWSVGQGFQPQHF.

The V call is TRBV7-8, the J call TRBJ2-5; 11 positions agree with TRBD2. In germline, CDR1 is SGHVS, CDR2 FQNEAQ. CDR3 length: 17 amino acids. With 4 bases clipped from V and 4 bases from J, the junction kept 11 bases outside the gene matches. The CDR3 spells CASSSFGLAGGGETQYF. The CDR3 DNA reads as TGTGCCAGCAGCTCTTTCGGTCTAGCGGGAGGAGGAGAGACCCAGTACTTC. The variable domain in full, completed from reference TRBV7-8 and TRBJ2-5, reads GAGVSQSPRYKVAKRGQDVALRCDPISGHVSLFWYQQALGQGPEFLTYFQNEAQLDKSGLPSDRFFAERPEGSVSTLKIQRTQQEDSAVYLCASSSFGLAGGGETQYFGPGTRLLVL.

This clone has more than one count but fewer than ten. V gene TRBV10-3 combines with J gene TRBJ1-2; no clear D gene. Germline CDR1 ENHRY, CDR2 SYGVKD. The CDR3 spans 14 residues. The V end lost 3 bases, the J end lost 2 bases, and 10 bases lay between the germline ends. This CDR3 is CAISEWKGNYGYTF. The CDR3 DNA is TGTGCCATCAGTGAATGGAAGGGAAACTATGGCTACACCTTC.

The CDR3 nucleotides read TGTGCCAGCAGCTTAGGACAGGGAAACTATGGCTACACCTTC. Its translation is CASSLGQGNYGYTF. This chain connects TRBV13 to TRBJ1-2, with a tentative D call TRBD1 (6 bases). Germline V gene lookup returns CDR1 PRHDT and CDR2 FYEKMQ (reference sequence). V lost 0 bases and J 2 bases, leaving 7 bases between the germline ends. The CDR3 sequence is 14 residues long.

This clone was picked up one time. This chain links TRBV4-1 with TRBJ2-1; TRBD2 matches at 9 bases. The V and J ends lost 1 base and 6 bases, in that order; junction bases with no gene match: 16. CDR1 MGHRA and CDR2 YSYEKL come from the germline V gene. This CDR3 region has 19 residues. The CDR3 bases are TGCGCCAGCAGCCAAGGACCCCAGCGGGGGGTAGTTAGTAGCAATGAGCAGTTCTTC. Amino acids: CASSQGPQRGVVSSNEQFF.

The genes are TRBV2 and TRBJ1-6, with TRBD1 matching 9 bases. Looked up from germline, CDR1 is SNHLY and CDR2 is FYNNEI. V lost 6 bases to trimming and J lost 10 bases; unmatched junction nucleotides: 7. The CDR3 extends over 14 amino acids. CDR3 sequence: CASSGQGPYSPLHF. DNA for the CDR3: TGTGCCAGCAGCGGACAGGGGCCCTACTCACCCCTCCACTTT.

The chain joins TRBV7-8 to TRBJ2-6, with D perhaps TRBD1 (6 bases). V was cut by 3 bases and J by 0 bases, with 15 bases left in between. This CDR3 has 18 amino acids. From germline, CDR1 is SGHVS and CDR2 FQNEAQ. The CDR3 DNA is TGTGCCAGCAGCTTCCACAGGGAAATTATCTCTGGGGCCAACGTCCTGACTTTC. Protein: CASSFHREIISGANVLTF.